This T cell receptor (beta chain) was sequenced for a study of CD8+CD57+ T cells in acquired aplastic anemia. The sequenced patients had an expansion of CD8+CD57+ cells seen by flow cytometry. Both TCR beta VDJ combination and CDR3 sequence profiling were carried out. Genomic DNA was the template for this profiling. A single record per CDR3 protein comes from TCRdb applying MiXCR to the reads. This table holds roughly 250,000 distinct CDR3 sequences, approximately 86% found once. CDR1 is SNHLY and CDR2 is FYNNEI in the germline V gene. The length of the CDR3 is 14 residues. With regard to this clonotype: A read error may produce the germline difference seen at one junction end.

This sequence was found in a human donor with aplastic anemia. The chain combines TRBV2 with TRBJ1-3; D possibly corresponds to TRBD1 (6 bases). The sample was sorted CD4+, CD8+, or CD8+CD57+ T cells (not recorded which) from PBMCs. The CDR3 sequence is CASSLSPGGNTIYW. The DNA for the CDR3 is TGTGCCAGCAGTTTAAGCCCGGGGGGCAACACCATATATTGG.